This T cell receptor beta chain is drawn from a study of identical twins. A few counts support this clonotype. A single record per CDR3 protein comes from TCRdb applying MiXCR to the 5' RACE reads. The sample holds a few hundred thousand distinct CDR3 sequences, less than 20% seen once. Germline loops: CDR1 MNHNS, CDR2 SASEGT. V was pared by 6 bases and J by 3 bases, with 14 bases between. This CDR3 comprises 14 residues. The sample consisted of naive T cells sorted from blood. The TCR sequence derives from a man aged 50-59 years in good health. The V and J genes are TRBV6-1 and TRBJ1-1, with D possibly matching TRBD1 (6 bases). The CDR3 region is CASRRDTSHTEAFF. The CDR3 region has the DNA TGTGCCAGCAGACGGGACACCTCACACACTGAAGCTTTCTTT.